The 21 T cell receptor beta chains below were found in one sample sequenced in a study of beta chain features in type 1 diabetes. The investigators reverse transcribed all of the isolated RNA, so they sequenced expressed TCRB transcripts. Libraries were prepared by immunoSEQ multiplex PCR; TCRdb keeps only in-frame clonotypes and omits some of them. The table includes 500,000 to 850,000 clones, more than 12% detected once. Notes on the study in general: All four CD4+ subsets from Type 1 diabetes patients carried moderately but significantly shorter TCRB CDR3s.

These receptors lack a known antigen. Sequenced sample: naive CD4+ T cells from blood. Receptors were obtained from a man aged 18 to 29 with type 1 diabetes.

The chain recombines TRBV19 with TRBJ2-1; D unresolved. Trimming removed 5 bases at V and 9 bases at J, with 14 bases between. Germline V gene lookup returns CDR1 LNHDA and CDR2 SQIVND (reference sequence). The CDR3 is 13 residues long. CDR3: CASSQAKISEQFF. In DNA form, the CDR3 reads TGTGCCAGTAGTCAGGCGAAAATTAGTGAGCAGTTCTTC.

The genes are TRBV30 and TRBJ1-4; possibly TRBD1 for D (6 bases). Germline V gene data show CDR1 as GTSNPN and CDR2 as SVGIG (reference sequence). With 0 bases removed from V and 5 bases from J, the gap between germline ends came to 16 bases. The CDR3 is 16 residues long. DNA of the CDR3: TGTGCCTGGAGTGTACTCGAGCGGCAGGGGAATGAAAAACTGTTTTTT. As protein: CAWSVLERQGNEKLFF.

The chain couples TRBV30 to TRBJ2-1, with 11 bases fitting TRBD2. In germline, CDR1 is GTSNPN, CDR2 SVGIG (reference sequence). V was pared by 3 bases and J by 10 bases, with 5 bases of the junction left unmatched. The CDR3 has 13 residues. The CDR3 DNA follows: TGTGCCTGGAGAAGGAGACTAGCGGGAGAGCAGTTCTTC. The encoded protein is CAWRRRLAGEQFF.

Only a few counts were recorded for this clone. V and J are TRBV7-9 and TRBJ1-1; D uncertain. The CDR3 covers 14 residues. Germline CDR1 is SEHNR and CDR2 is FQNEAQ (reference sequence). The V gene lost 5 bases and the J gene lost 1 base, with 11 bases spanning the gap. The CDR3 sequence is CASSPLGGNTEAFF. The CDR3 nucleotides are TGTGCCAGCAGCCCCTTAGGTGGGAACACTGAAGCTTTCTTT.

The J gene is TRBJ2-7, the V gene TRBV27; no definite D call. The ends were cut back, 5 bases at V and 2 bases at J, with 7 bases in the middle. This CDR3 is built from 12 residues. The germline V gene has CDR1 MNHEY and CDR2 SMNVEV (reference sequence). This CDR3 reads CASSAKTYEQYF. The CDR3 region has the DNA TGTGCCAGCAGTGCAAAGACCTACGAGCAGTACTTC.

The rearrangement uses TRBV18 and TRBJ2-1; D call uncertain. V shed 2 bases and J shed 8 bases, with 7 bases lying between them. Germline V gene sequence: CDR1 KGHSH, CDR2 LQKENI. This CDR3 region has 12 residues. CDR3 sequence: CASSPTRDEQFF. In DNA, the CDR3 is TGTGCCAGCTCACCAACCCGGGATGAGCAGTTCTTC.

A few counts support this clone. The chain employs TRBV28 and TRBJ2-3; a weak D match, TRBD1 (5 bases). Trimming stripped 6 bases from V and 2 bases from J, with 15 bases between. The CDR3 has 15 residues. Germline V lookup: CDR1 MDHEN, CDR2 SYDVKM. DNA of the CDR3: TGTGCCAGCAGCTTGAGGACACCTGACACAGATACGCAGTATTTT. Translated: CASSLRTPDTDTQYF.

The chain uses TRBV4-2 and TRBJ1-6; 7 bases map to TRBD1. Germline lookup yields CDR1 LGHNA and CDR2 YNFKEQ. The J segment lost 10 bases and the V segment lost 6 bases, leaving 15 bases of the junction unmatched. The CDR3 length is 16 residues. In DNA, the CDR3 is TGTGCCAGCAGTACGAAGGGGGGACAGAAGCCCTCACCCCTCCACTTT. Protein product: CASSTKGGQKPSPLHF.

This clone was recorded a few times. CDR3 nucleotides: TGTGCCAGCAGTGAAAGTGGAAGCGGGGAGACGGGTGAGCAGTTCTTC. Residues: CASSESGSGETGEQFF. V gene TRBV25-1 combines with J gene TRBJ2-1, with TRBD2 matching 7 bases. This CDR3 comprises 16 residues. Germline V gene sequence: CDR1 MGHDK, CDR2 SYGVNS. Trimming removed 2 bases from V and 9 bases from J; junction bases left unmatched: 13.

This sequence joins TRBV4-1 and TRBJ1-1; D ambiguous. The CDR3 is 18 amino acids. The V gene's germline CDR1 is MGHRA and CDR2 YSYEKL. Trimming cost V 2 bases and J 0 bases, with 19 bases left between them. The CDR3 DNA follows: TGCGCCAGCAGCCAAACGCGGTTTCGGGGAGTCTTGAACACTGAAGCTTTCTTT. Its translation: CASSQTRFRGVLNTEAFF.

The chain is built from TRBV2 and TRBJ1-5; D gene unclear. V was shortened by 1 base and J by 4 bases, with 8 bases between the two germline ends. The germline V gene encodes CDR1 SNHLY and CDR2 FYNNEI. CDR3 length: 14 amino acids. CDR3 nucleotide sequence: TGTGCCAGCAGTGAAGTGTTGCGAAATCAGCCCCAGCATTTT. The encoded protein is CASSEVLRNQPQHF.

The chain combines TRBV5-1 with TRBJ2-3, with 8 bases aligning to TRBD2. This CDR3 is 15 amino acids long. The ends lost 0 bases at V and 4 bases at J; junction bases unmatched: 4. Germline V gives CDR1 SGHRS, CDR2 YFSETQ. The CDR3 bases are TGCGCCAGCAGCTTGGCTTGGCGGGAGGCAGATACGCAGTATTTT. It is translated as CASSLAWREADTQYF. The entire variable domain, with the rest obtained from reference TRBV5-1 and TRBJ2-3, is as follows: KAGVTQTPRYLIKTRGQQVTLSCSPISGHRSVSWYQQTPGQGLQFLFEYFSETQRNKGNFPGRFSGRQFSNSRSEMNVSTLELGDSALYLCASSLAWREADTQYFGPGTRLTVL.

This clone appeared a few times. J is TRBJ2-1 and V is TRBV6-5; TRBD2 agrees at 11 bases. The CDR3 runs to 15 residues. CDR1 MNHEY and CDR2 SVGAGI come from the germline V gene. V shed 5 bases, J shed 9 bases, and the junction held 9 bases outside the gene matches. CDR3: CASSPWIAGGGEQFF. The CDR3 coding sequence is TGTGCCAGCAGTCCCTGGATAGCGGGAGGGGGTGAGCAGTTCTTC.

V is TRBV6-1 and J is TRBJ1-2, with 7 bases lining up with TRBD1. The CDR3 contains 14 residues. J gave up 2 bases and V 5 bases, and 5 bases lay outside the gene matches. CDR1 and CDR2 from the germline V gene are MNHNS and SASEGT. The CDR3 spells CASSWDSRNYGYTF. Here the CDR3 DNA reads TGTGCCAGCAGTTGGGACAGCAGAAACTATGGCTACACCTTC.

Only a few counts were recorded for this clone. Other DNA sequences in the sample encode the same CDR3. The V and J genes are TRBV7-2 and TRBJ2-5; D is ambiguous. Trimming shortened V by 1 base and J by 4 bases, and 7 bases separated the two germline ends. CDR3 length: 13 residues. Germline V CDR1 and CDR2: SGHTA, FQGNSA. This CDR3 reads CASSLGSGETQYF. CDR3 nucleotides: TGTGCCAGCAGCTTAGGATCCGGAGAGACCCAGTACTTC.

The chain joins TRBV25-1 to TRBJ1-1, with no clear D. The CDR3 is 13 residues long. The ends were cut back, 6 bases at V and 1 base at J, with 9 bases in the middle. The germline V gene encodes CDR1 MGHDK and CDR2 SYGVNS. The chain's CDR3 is CASRVPGNTEAFF. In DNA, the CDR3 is TGTGCCAGCAGGGTCCCGGGGAACACTGAAGCTTTCTTT. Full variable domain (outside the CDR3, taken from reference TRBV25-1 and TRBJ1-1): EADIYQTPRYLVIGTGKKITLECSQTMGHDKMYWYQQDPGMELHLIHYSYGVNSTEKGDLSSESTVSRIRTEHFPLTLESARPSHTSQYLCASRVPGNTEAFFGQGTRLTVV.

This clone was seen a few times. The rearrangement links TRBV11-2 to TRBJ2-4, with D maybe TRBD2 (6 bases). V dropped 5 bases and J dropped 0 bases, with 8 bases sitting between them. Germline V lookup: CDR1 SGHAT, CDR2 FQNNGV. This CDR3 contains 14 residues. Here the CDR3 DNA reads TGTGCCAGCAGCCCTAGCGTAGCCAAAAACATTCAGTACTTC. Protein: CASSPSVAKNIQYF.

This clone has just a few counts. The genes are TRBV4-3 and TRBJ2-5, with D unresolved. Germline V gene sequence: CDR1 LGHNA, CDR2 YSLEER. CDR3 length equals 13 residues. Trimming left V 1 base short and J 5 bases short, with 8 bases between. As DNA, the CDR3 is TGCGCCAGCAGCCAAGGTACTGAGGAGACCCAGTACTTC. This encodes CASSQGTEETQYF.

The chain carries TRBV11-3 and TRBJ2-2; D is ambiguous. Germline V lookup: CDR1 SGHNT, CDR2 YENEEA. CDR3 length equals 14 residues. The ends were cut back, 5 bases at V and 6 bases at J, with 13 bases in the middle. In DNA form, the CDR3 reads TGTGCCAGCAGCGTCAACGTCGGTTCCGGGGAGCTGTTTTTT. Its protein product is CASSVNVGSGELFF.

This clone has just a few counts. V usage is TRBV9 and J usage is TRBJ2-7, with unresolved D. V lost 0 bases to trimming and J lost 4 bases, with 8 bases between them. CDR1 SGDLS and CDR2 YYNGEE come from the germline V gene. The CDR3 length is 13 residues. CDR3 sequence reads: CASSVGSDYEQYF. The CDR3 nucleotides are TGTGCCAGCAGCGTAGGCAGCGATTACGAGCAGTACTTC.

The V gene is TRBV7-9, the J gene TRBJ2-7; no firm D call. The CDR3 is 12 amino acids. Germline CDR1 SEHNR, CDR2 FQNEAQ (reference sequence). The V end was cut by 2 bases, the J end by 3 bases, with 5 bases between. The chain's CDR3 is CASSLKDYEQYF. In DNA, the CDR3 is TGTGCCAGCAGCTTAAAGGACTACGAGCAGTACTTC.